This TCR beta chain was sequenced in a study of response to subunit inactivated influenza vaccine. General observations from the study: A suggestion made by the authors is that each seasonal influenza vaccination recruits few new T cells.

A single record per CDR3 protein comes from TCRdb applying MiXCR to the RT-PCR reads. There are about 530,000 distinct CDR3 sequences in the sample; under 15% occur only once, and about 12% lies in the top ten. In regard to this clonotype: Antigen: not known.

V was trimmed by 2 bases and J by 4 bases, leaving 7 bases between them. The germline gives CDR1 MNHEY, CDR2 SMNVEV (reference sequence). CDR3 length: 13 residues. The receptor was isolated from a man between 50 and 59 years old who received an inactivated influenza vaccine. The starting material was PBMCs from blood, obtained about 40 days after vaccination. The chain joins TRBV27 to TRBJ2-3; D remains ambiguous. CDR3 in amino acids: CASSLRSPDTQYF. CDR3 coding DNA: TGTGCCAGCAGTTTACGAAGCCCAGATACGCAGTATTTT.